Presented here are 19 T cell receptor beta chains from one specimen sequenced in a study of blood T cell repertoires in COVID-19. Produced via immunoSEQ multiplex PCR; TCRdb's table is partial and in-frame only. The sample has about 150,000 clones; 80% to 90% are singletons. The sequenced material came from peripheral blood. These receptor sequences come from a woman in her seventies with acute or convalescent COVID-19.

This rearrangement joins TRBV19 to TRBJ1-5; 7 bases match TRBD1. CDR1 LNHDA and CDR2 SQIVND come from the germline V gene (reference sequence). The CDR3 covers 16 residues. Trimming cost V 1 base and J 7 bases; bases outside gene matches: 10. CDR3 DNA: TGTGCCAGTAGTATAGGAGCAAGGGGGCTTGGCCAGCCCCAGCATTTT. Its translation: CASSIGARGLGQPQHF.

V is TRBV3-1 (or the pseudogene TRBV3-2) and J is TRBJ2-6, with a possible D match to TRBD1 (6 bases). V lost 6 bases and J lost 2, with 11 bases in between. There are 15 residues in the CDR3. Germline loops: CDR1 LGHDT, CDR2 YNNKEL (reference sequence). As DNA, the CDR3 is TGTGCCAGCAGTCGGGGACACACTGGGGCCAACGTCCTGACTTTC. It yields the protein CASSRGHTGANVLTF.

This chain links TRBV10-1 with TRBJ2-2; TRBD1 agrees at 10 bases. The germline gives CDR1 WNHNN, CDR2 SYGVQD (reference sequence). Trimming removed 8 bases from V and 1 base from J; junction bases left unmatched: 4. There are 15 residues in the CDR3. The CDR3 DNA follows: TGCGCCAGCGGGGACAGGGGAAAGAACACCGGGGAGCTGTTTTTT. Its protein product is CASGDRGKNTGELFF.

This clone was seen a single time. The J gene is TRBJ1-2, the V gene TRBV6-2 or TRBV6-3, with D tentatively TRBD1 (6 bases). The CDR3 spans 12 residues. The ends were cut back, 4 bases at V and 6 bases at J, with 9 bases in the middle. In germline, CDR1 is MNHEY, CDR2 SVGEGT. DNA of the CDR3: TGTGCCAGCAGTTTCGGACAGAATGGCTACACCTTC. Its translation: CASSFGQNGYTF.

The chain combines TRBV7-3 with TRBJ1-1, with TRBD1 as a possible D gene (6 bases). CDR3 length equals 12 residues. CDR1 and CDR2 from the germline V gene are SGHTA and FQGTGA. With 2 bases removed from V and 11 bases from J, the gap between germline ends came to 12 bases. CDR3 amino acids: CASSLGRGPAFF. Here the CDR3 DNA reads TGTGCCAGCAGCTTAGGCAGGGGCCCCGCTTTCTTT.

The CDR3 reads CASRLQGENTEAFF. CDR3 nucleotides: TGTGCCAGCAGGCTACAGGGTGAGAACACTGAAGCTTTCTTT. This chain links TRBV6-5 with TRBJ1-1, with a weak D call TRBD1 (6 bases). The ends were cut back, 6 bases at V and 1 base at J, with 12 bases in the middle. The CDR3 is 14 residues long. Germline CDR1 is MNHEY and CDR2 is SVGAGI.

The CDR3 loop is CASSENETGPLTKNIQYF. DNA of the CDR3: TGTGCCAGCAGTGAAAACGAGACAGGTCCTTTAACCAAAAACATTCAGTACTTC. V and J are TRBV2 and TRBJ2-4; a possible D gene is TRBD1 (6 bases). Trimming took off 2 bases at V and 2 bases at J, with 19 bases between the two ends. Germline V gene sequence: CDR1 SNHLY, CDR2 FYNNEI. This CDR3 is 18 amino acids long.

The rearrangement uses TRBV7-9 and TRBJ1-2; TRBD1 agrees at 7 bases. Germline V gene sequence: CDR1 SEHNR, CDR2 FQNEAQ (reference sequence). V trimming: 4 bases; J trimming: 8 bases; junction bases outside the gene matches: 7. The CDR3 spans 13 residues. CDR3 nucleotide sequence: TGTGCCAGCAGCTCAGTCCCGACAGGGGGCTACACCTTC. It specifies CASSSVPTGGYTF.

V usage is TRBV18 and J usage is TRBJ1-5; D call uncertain. CDR3 length: 12 residues. In germline, CDR1 is KGHSH, CDR2 LQKENI. Deletions cut 3 bases from V and 7 bases from J, with 7 bases between. CDR3 DNA sequence: TGTGCCAGCTCACCCTCGGGGCAGCCCCAGCATTTT. Its translation is CASSPSGQPQHF. Filled out from reference TRBV18 and TRBJ1-5, the complete variable domain reads NAGVMQNPRHLVRRRGQEARLRCSPMKGHSHVYWYRQLPEEGLKFMVYLQKENIIDESGMPKERFSAEFPKEGPSILRIQQVVRGDSAAYFCASSPSGQPQHFGDGTRLSIL.

The rearrangement joins TRBV27 to TRBJ2-1; TRBD2 matches at 7 bases. The J segment lost 1 base and the V segment lost 6 bases, leaving 12 bases of the junction unmatched. The V gene's germline CDR1 is MNHEY and CDR2 SMNVEV (reference sequence). The CDR3 totals 17 residues. The DNA of the CDR3 is TGTGCCAGCAGCCCGGGGTGGCTAGCGGCTTCCTACAATGAGCAGTTCTTC. Residues: CASSPGWLAASYNEQFF.

The chain has TRBV15 and TRBJ1-1; tentatively, D is TRBD1 (5 bases). Germline V gene data show CDR1 as LNHNV and CDR2 as YYDKDF (reference sequence). The CDR3 runs 15 residues. With 1 base removed from V and 1 base from J, the gap between germline ends came to 10 bases. The CDR3 DNA reads TGTGCCACCAGCAGAGCGACGGGGGGGAACACTGAAGCTTTCTTT. This translates into CATSRATGGNTEAFF.

The V call is TRBV19, the J call TRBJ1-1; D possibly corresponds to TRBD1 (5 bases). This CDR3 is 14 amino acids long. V gave up 1 base and J gave up 6 bases, with 12 bases separating them. Germline values: CDR1 LNHDA, CDR2 SQIVND (reference sequence). CDR3: CASSIAGTRAEAFF. The CDR3 coding sequence is TGTGCCAGTAGTATAGCCGGGACTCGCGCTGAAGCTTTCTTT.

This clone was counted only a few times. The chain recombines TRBV19 with TRBJ1-2; 8 bases are shared with TRBD1. Germline V CDR1 and CDR2: LNHDA, SQIVND (reference sequence). With V trimmed by 7 bases and J by 6 bases, 4 bases remained unmatched. The CDR3 contains 12 residues. CDR3 residues: CASKDRADGYTF. The CDR3, as DNA: TGTGCCAGTAAGGACAGGGCCGATGGCTACACCTTC.

This sequence joins TRBV7-8 and TRBJ2-2, with a weak D call TRBD1 (5 bases). Trimming cost V 3 bases and J 2 bases, with 13 bases left between them. Per germline, CDR1 SGHVS and CDR2 FQNEAQ. The CDR3 length is 16 residues. DNA for the CDR3: TGTGCCAGCAGCTTGAGACAGTTGGGAAACACCGGGGAGCTGTTTTTT. Its translation is CASSLRQLGNTGELFF.

The chain has TRBV6-5 and TRBJ1-1; D perhaps matches TRBD1 (6 bases). Trimming took 2 bases from V and 3 from J, leaving 13 bases between them. Germline V gene lookup returns CDR1 MNHEY and CDR2 SVGAGI. CDR3 length: 15 amino acids. This chain's CDR3 is CASSYGGGSDTEAFF. The CDR3 bases are TGTGCCAGCAGTTACGGGGGCGGGTCGGACACTGAAGCTTTCTTT.

V usage is TRBV27 and J usage is TRBJ2-1, with 9 nucleotides matching TRBD1. CDR3 length equals 14 residues. The junction had 8 bases not matched to a gene; V was cut back by 6 bases and J by 8 bases. The V gene's germline CDR1 is MNHEY and CDR2 SMNVEV (reference sequence). In DNA, the CDR3 is TGTGCCAGCAGCCGGACAACAGGGGGCCATGAGCAGTTCTTC. Amino acids: CASSRTTGGHEQFF.

This chain links TRBV28 with TRBJ2-3, with TRBD2 as a possible D gene (6 bases). This CDR3 comprises 15 residues. Germline assignment: CDR1 MDHEN and CDR2 SYDVKM. Trimming left V 8 bases short and J 9 bases short, with 24 bases between. The CDR3 is CASAPTGLPTRTQYF. Written as DNA, the CDR3 is TGTGCCAGCGCCCCCACGGGACTTCCAACGAGGACGCAGTATTTT.

The genes are TRBV28 and TRBJ1-1, with a weak D call TRBD1 (5 bases). The germline V gene has CDR1 MDHEN and CDR2 SYDVKM. The length of the CDR3 is 14 residues. The V end was cut by 4 bases, the J end by 1 base, with 10 bases between. The CDR3 region is CASSSDRPNTEAFF. The CDR3, as DNA: TGTGCCAGCAGTTCCGACAGACCGAACACTGAAGCTTTCTTT. The complete variable domain, with remaining parts taken from reference TRBV28 and TRBJ1-1, reads DVKVTQSSRYLVKRTGEKVFLECVQDMDHENMFWYRQDPGLGLRLIYFSYDVKMKEKGDIPEGYSVSREKKERFSLILESASTNQTSMYLCASSSDRPNTEAFFGQGTRLTVV.

V is TRBV19 and J is TRBJ2-3, with a weak D call TRBD1 (5 bases). Germline V gene sequence: CDR1 LNHDA, CDR2 SQIVND (reference sequence). There are 16 residues in the CDR3. V lost 0 bases to trimming and J lost 10 bases, with 20 bases between them. CDR3 amino acids: CASSIDPTIKGAAQYF. The CDR3 coding sequence is TGTGCCAGTAGTATAGATCCAACTATCAAAGGGGCCGCGCAGTATTTT.